This entry lists 27 T cell receptor beta chains sequenced from one sample in a study of molecular identifiers for immune sequencing clone quantification (dated by TCRdb to the late 2010s). The library was obtained by PCR. Reads for this sample came from an Illumina MiSeq. TCRdb took the public reads, trimmed them with fastp at Q25, ran MiXCR for clone calling and kept in-frame beta chains. Each CDR3 protein gets just one entry, which takes the most common genes and DNA from the rows behind it. For this sample the table gives approximately 20,000 distinct CDR3 sequences, of which 20% to 25% were detected only once. The top ten constitute about 6% of the sample. The sample consisted of naive CD8+ T cells from blood, with Jurkat cell RNA spiked in. The cell subset or site label of this sample denotes: FACS-sorted CD8+CD4-CCR7+CD45RA+ naive T cells. The origin of the receptors is a human donor in good health. Some libraries in this study had Jurkat cell RNA spiked in.

This clonotype was found many times. V gene TRBV7-6 combines with J gene TRBJ2-1; D remains ambiguous. Germline lookup yields CDR1 SGHVS and CDR2 FNYEAQ. V was pared by 0 bases and J by 5 bases, with 5 bases between. This CDR3 spans 13 amino acids. In nucleotides, the CDR3 is TGTGCCAGCAGCTTAGCGGTAAACAATGAGCAGTTCTTC. This gives the protein CASSLAVNNEQFF.

A few counts support this clonotype. The chain is built from TRBV6-6 and TRBJ2-1; possibly TRBD1 for D (5 bases). CDR1 and CDR2 (germline): MNHNY, SVGAGI (reference sequence). V lost 6 bases and J 0 bases, leaving 12 bases between the germline ends. CDR3 length: 15 amino acids. The CDR3 sequence: CASRTGHFSYNEQFF. The CDR3 DNA reads as TGTGCCAGCAGGACCGGACACTTCTCCTACAATGAGCAGTTCTTC.

This clonotype was observed at least ten times. J is TRBJ2-2 and V is TRBV7-2; 7 bases agree with TRBD2. In germline, CDR1 is SGHTA, CDR2 FQGNSA. The CDR3 loop spans 14 amino acids. The J segment lost 4 bases and the V segment lost 6 bases, leaving 5 bases of the junction unmatched. The CDR3 loop reads CASRGAGVTGELFF. CDR3 sequence (DNA): TGTGCCAGCAGAGGCGCGGGAGTCACCGGGGAGCTGTTTTTT.

This clonotype was counted a few times. The chain recombines TRBV27 with TRBJ2-7; TRBD2 matches at 11 bases. After removal of 6 bases from V and 6 bases from J, the junction contained 7 bases not matched to a gene. The CDR3 contains 14 residues. CDR1 and CDR2 from the germline V gene are MNHEY and SMNVEV (reference sequence). DNA for the CDR3: TGTGCCAGCAGCAAACTAGCGGGAGTTGGCGAGCAGTACTTC. It translates to CASSKLAGVGEQYF.

As to this clonotype: This may be a read error: a much more frequent sequence differs by one nucleotide. V and J are TRBV15 and TRBJ1-3, with D unresolved. This CDR3 contains 15 residues. Per germline, CDR1 LNHNV and CDR2 YYDKDF (reference sequence). CDR3 coding DNA: TGTGCCACCAGCAGAGATCCGGGCTCTGGAAACACCTTATATTTT. Residues: CATSRDPGSGNTLYF. The variable domain in full, with the rest retrieved from reference TRBV15 and TRBJ1-3, is DAMVIQNPRYQVTQFGKPVTLSCSQTLNHNVMYWYQQKSSQAPKLLFHYYDKDFNNEADTPDNFQSRRPNTSFCFLDIRSPGLGDTAMYLCATSRDPGSGNTLYFGEGSWLTVV.

This clonotype was seen repeatedly, ten times or more. The rearrangement joins TRBV7-2 to TRBJ1-3; 11 nucleotides align to TRBD1. CDR1 is SGHTA, CDR2 FQGNSA, per germline. The CDR3 contains 18 residues. V lost 3 bases to trimming and J lost 0 bases; unmatched junction nucleotides: 7. Written as DNA, the CDR3 is TGTGCCAGCAGCTTCCTCTCCGGGACAGGGGGCTCTGGAAACACCATATATTTT. Its protein is CASSFLSGTGGSGNTIYF.

The chain links TRBV7-6 to TRBJ2-7; 14 positions match TRBD2. CDR3 length equals 18 residues. Germline CDR1 is SGHVS and CDR2 is FNYEAQ. Losses at the gene ends were 0 bases for V and 2 bases for J; bases not matched to a gene: 6. CDR3 DNA sequence: TGTGCCAGCAGCTTAGCAGGACTAGCGGGAGGCCATCCCTACGAGCAGTACTTC. The encoded protein is CASSLAGLAGGHPYEQYF.

This clonotype was seen ten or more times. This rearrangement joins TRBV2 to TRBJ2-7, with 8 bases aligning to TRBD2. The ends lost 11 bases at V and 3 bases at J; junction bases unmatched: 9. The CDR3 has 13 amino acids. Germline V CDR1 and CDR2: SNHLY, FYNNEI. The CDR3 protein is CAGYSGRDYEQYF. CDR3 nucleotides: TGTGCCGGATACAGCGGGAGAGACTACGAGCAGTACTTC.

In its sample, this clonotype was seen many times. This CDR3 reads CASSFGGARETQYF. The CDR3 bases are TGTGCCAGCAGTTTCGGGGGGGCGCGAGAGACCCAGTACTTC. The rearrangement links TRBV28 to TRBJ2-5, with 8 nucleotides matching TRBD2. The CDR3 consists of 14 residues. Germline values: CDR1 MDHEN, CDR2 SYDVKM. J gave up 4 bases and V 3 bases, and 4 bases lay outside the gene matches.

This CDR3 reads CASILGETQYF. CDR3 in DNA: TGTGCCAGCATCCTGGGAGAGACCCAGTACTTC. The chain couples TRBV27 to TRBJ2-5; D gene ambiguous. CDR3 length: 11 amino acids. The germline V gene has CDR1 MNHEY and CDR2 SMNVEV (reference sequence). V lost 7 bases and J 4 bases, leaving 7 bases between the germline ends.

Remarks on this clonotype: A much larger clone differs by one base, so this may be a read error. The V and J genes are TRBV29-1 and TRBJ2-7, with 11 bases identical to TRBD1. The CDR3 has 13 amino acids. Germline V CDR1 and CDR2: SQVTM, ANQGSEA. This CDR3 reads CSVRDRGAHEQCF. DNA of the CDR3: TGCAGCGTGCGGGACAGGGGGGCCCACGAGCAGTGCTTC.

This clonotype was observed a few times. The chain links TRBV6-2 or TRBV6-3 to TRBJ2-2; no clear D gene. Germline-derived CDR1 and CDR2 are MNHEY and SVGEGT. This CDR3 spans 13 amino acids. V was shortened by 5 bases and J by 1 base, with 5 bases between the two germline ends. CDR3 coding DNA: TGTGCCAGCAGTAGCCTGAACACCGGGGAGCTGTTTTTT. Translating it yields CASSSLNTGELFF.

This clonotype was picked up a small number of times. The rearrangement joins TRBV18 to TRBJ2-1, with TRBD1 identical over 7 bases. This CDR3 region has 14 residues. Germline trimming cut 3 bases from V and 6 bases from J; bases unmatched to any gene: 5. The germline V gene has CDR1 KGHSH and CDR2 LQKENI. The CDR3 nucleotides are TGTGCCAGCTCACCTACAGGGGCAGTCAATGAGCAGTTCTTC. It translates to CASSPTGAVNEQFF.

The chain uses TRBV2 and TRBJ2-7; 9 bases line up with TRBD2. This CDR3 comprises 14 residues. CDR1 is SNHLY and CDR2 is FYNNEI in the germline V gene. Germline trimming cut 8 bases from V and 4 bases from J; bases unmatched to any gene: 9. The CDR3 reads CASVGLAKLYEQYF. The CDR3 nucleotides are TGTGCCAGCGTAGGACTAGCGAAACTGTACGAGCAGTACTTC.

This clonotype was observed many times. The chain joins TRBV15 to TRBJ2-2; no reliable D call. Germline V gives CDR1 LNHNV, CDR2 YYDKDF (reference sequence). Trimming cost V 1 base and J 0 bases, with 9 bases left between them. There are 16 residues in the CDR3. CDR3 residues: CATSRGIQTNTGELFF. The CDR3 DNA follows: TGTGCCACCAGCAGAGGAATACAGACGAACACCGGGGAGCTGTTTTTT.

About this clonotype: A clone one base away is much larger, so this may be a read error. This chain joins TRBV28 and TRBJ2-4; D not certain. This CDR3 is 15 amino acids long. CDR1 MDHEN and CDR2 SYDVKM come from the germline V gene. The CDR3 here is CAGSFPEYTKNIQYF. CDR3 in DNA: TGTGCCGGCAGTTTTCCGGAGTACACCAAAAACATTCAGTACTTC.

This clonotype is medium-sized by share. The V gene is TRBV7-9, the J gene TRBJ2-1; D remains ambiguous. The V end was cut by 7 bases, the J end by 8 bases, with 12 bases between. The CDR3 extends over 12 amino acids. Germline loops: CDR1 SEHNR, CDR2 FQNEAQ (reference sequence). The CDR3, as DNA: TGTGCCAGCACCCTCTACGGCTATGAGCAGTTCTTC. It translates to CASTLYGYEQFF.

This clonotype was counted a few times. The V call is TRBV28, the J call TRBJ2-7; 8 bases fit TRBD2. J gave up 5 bases and V 5 bases, and 8 bases lay outside the gene matches. The CDR3 sequence is 14 residues long. The germline gives CDR1 MDHEN, CDR2 SYDVKM. CDR3 sequence: CASSDGGARHEQYF. Here the CDR3 DNA reads TGTGCCAGCAGTGACGGGGGGGCAAGGCACGAGCAGTACTTC.

By frequency in the sample, this clonotype is medium-sized. The rearrangement links TRBV5-1 to TRBJ2-1; 8 nucleotides match TRBD1. V lost 3 bases, J lost 5 bases, and 7 bases stayed unmatched. Germline values: CDR1 SGHRS, CDR2 YFSETQ. The CDR3 extends over 15 amino acids. CDR3 in amino acids: CASSYPGQANNEQFF. CDR3 bases: TGCGCCAGCAGCTATCCGGGACAGGCTAACAATGAGCAGTTCTTC. Full variable domain (rest looked up from reference TRBV5-1 and TRBJ2-1): KAGVTQTPRYLIKTRGQQVTLSCSPISGHRSVSWYQQTPGQGLQFLFEYFSETQRNKGNFPGRFSGRQFSNSRSEMNVSTLELGDSALYLCASSYPGQANNEQFFGPGTRLTVL.

Relative to its sample, this clonotype is medium-sized. The rearrangement joins TRBV7-2 to TRBJ1-3; no firm D call. Germline CDR1 is SGHTA and CDR2 is FQGNSA. Trimming cost V 3 bases and J 0 bases, with 9 bases left between them. The length of the CDR3 is 15 residues. CDR3 in DNA: TGTGCCAGCAGCTTCAACCTAATCTCTGGAAACACCATATATTTT. Amino acids: CASSFNLISGNTIYF. Full variable domain (missing parts from reference TRBV7-2 and TRBJ1-3): GAGVSQSPSNKVTEKGKDVELRCDPISGHTALYWYRQSLGQGLEFLIYFQGNSAPDKSGLPSDRFSAERTGGSVSTLTIQRTQQEDSAVYLCASSFNLISGNTIYFGEGSWLTVV.

This clonotype was observed a single time. V gene TRBV29-1 combines with J gene TRBJ2-1; 9 positions match TRBD2. J lost 5 bases, V lost 3 bases, and 11 bases had no gene match. This CDR3 has 16 amino acids. CDR1 and CDR2 (germline): SQVTM, ANQGSEA. In DNA form, the CDR3 reads TGCAGCGTTGATGCGGGAGGGCCGTATCTCCACAATGAGCAGTTCTTC. It specifies CSVDAGGPYLHNEQFF.

This clonotype was found many times. The V call is TRBV4-3, the J call TRBJ1-5, with 7 bases lining up with TRBD1. Germline V CDR1 and CDR2: LGHNA, YSLEER. V dropped 3 bases and J dropped 2; count of bases not matched to a gene: 1. CDR3 length: 14 amino acids. For the CDR3, the DNA is TGCGCCAGCAGCCATGACAGGGGCAATCAGCCCCAGCATTTT. Translation: CASSHDRGNQPQHF.

This clonotype has at least ten counts. The chain is built from TRBV6-2 or TRBV6-3 and TRBJ2-5; TRBD2 agrees at 8 bases. J lost 4 bases, V lost 0 bases, and 4 bases had no gene match. This CDR3 spans 15 amino acids. The germline V gene encodes CDR1 MNHEY and CDR2 SVGEGT. CDR3 sequence: CASSYSGLASETQYF. CDR3 DNA: TGTGCCAGCAGTTACTCAGGACTAGCATCAGAGACCCAGTACTTC.

This sequence joins TRBV28 and TRBJ2-1; D may be TRBD1 (5 bases). Germline V gene lookup returns CDR1 MDHEN and CDR2 SYDVKM. V was cut by 2 bases and J by 8 bases, with 13 bases left in between. The length of the CDR3 is 14 residues. The CDR3 loop is CASSLMAGWDEQFF. DNA for the CDR3: TGTGCCAGCAGTTTAATGGCAGGGTGGGATGAGCAGTTCTTC.

This clonotype was seen ten or more times. This chain links TRBV28 with TRBJ2-1; the D gene could be TRBD1 or TRBD2 (5 bases each). Looked up from germline, CDR1 is MDHEN and CDR2 is SYDVKM. V lost 4 bases, J lost 7 bases, and 20 bases lay in between. The CDR3 loop spans 16 amino acids. CDR3: CASSSLSGTSRNEQFF. CDR3 DNA: TGTGCCAGCAGTTCCCTTTCCGGGACCAGCAGAAATGAGCAGTTCTTC.

This clonotype rates as medium-sized. The chain carries TRBV7-6 and TRBJ1-5, with D uncertain. The CDR3 runs to 15 residues. V shed 1 base and J shed 0 bases, with 7 bases lying between them. Per germline, CDR1 SGHVS and CDR2 FNYEAQ. CDR3 amino acids: CASSLEAGSNQPQHF. CDR3 bases: TGTGCCAGCAGCTTAGAGGCGGGTAGCAATCAGCCCCAGCATTTT. Looking up the rest from reference TRBV7-6 and TRBJ1-5 gives the full variable domain: GAGVSQSPRYKVTKRGQDVALRCDPISGHVSLYWYRQALGQGPEFLTYFNYEAQQDKSGLPNDRFSAERPEGSISTLTIQRTEQRDSAMYRCASSLEAGSNQPQHFGDGTRLSIL.

CDR3 sequence: CASSPTAGFHEQYF. The CDR3 DNA reads as TGTGCCAGCAGCCCGACCGCAGGGTTCCACGAGCAGTACTTC. V usage is TRBV28 and J usage is TRBJ2-7, with D perhaps TRBD1 (5 bases). Per germline, CDR1 MDHEN and CDR2 SYDVKM. This CDR3 is built from 14 residues. V was trimmed by 6 bases and J by 5 bases, leaving 17 bases between them.